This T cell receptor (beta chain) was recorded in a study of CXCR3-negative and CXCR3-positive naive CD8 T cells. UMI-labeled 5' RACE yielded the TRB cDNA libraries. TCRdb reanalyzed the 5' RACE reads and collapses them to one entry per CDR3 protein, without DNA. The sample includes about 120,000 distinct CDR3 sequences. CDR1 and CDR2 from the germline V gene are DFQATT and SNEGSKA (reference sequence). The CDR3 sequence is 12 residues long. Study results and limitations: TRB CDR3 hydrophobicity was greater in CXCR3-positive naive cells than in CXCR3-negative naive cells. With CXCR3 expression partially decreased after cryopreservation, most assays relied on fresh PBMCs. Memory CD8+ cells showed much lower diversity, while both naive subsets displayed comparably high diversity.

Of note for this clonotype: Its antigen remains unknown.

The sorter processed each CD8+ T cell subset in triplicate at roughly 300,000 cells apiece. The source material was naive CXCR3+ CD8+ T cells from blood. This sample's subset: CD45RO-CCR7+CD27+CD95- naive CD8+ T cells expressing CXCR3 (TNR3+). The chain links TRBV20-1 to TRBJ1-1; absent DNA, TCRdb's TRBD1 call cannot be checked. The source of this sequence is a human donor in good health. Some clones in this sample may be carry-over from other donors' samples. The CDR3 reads CSAAGVGTEAFF.